These 27 T cell receptor beta chains came from one sample sequenced in a study of Ad26.COV2.S vaccination and SARS-CoV-2 variants. Some clones are missing from TCRdb's copy, which holds only in-frame ones; the method was immunoSEQ multiplex PCR. The repertoire holds about 400,000 clones, 75% to 90% seen once, with around 1.9% in the top ten. The sample's treatment: around 19 received Ad26.COV2.S at low or high dose, single or two shots; 5 received placebo; per-sample allocation not given. It was on day 63 after the first vaccine or placebo injection that samples were taken. The material sequenced was peripheral blood, taken in a trial of Ad26.COV2.S vaccine versus placebo. The receptors here all came from a person aged 18-60 years who received the Ad26.COV2.S COVID-19 vaccine or a placebo.

Here the CDR3 DNA reads TGTGCCAGCAGTTTCGGGGCTCACAATGAGCAGTTCTTC. It is translated as CASSFGAHNEQFF. V is TRBV27 and J is TRBJ2-1; D may correspond to TRBD1 or TRBD2 (5 bases each). The CDR3 length is 13 residues. V was cut by 3 bases and J by 5 bases, with 8 bases left in between. Looked up from germline, CDR1 is MNHEY and CDR2 is SMNVEV (reference sequence).

The chain couples TRBV2 to TRBJ1-5, with unresolved D. Trimming removed 4 bases at V and 2 bases at J, with 9 bases between. Looked up from germline, CDR1 is SNHLY and CDR2 is FYNNEI. This CDR3 region has 14 residues. CDR3: CASSALAGNQPQHF. The DNA of the CDR3 is TGTGCCAGCAGTGCACTGGCAGGCAATCAGCCCCAGCATTTT.

The J gene is TRBJ2-3, the V gene TRBV6-4; 9 bases align to TRBD2. Losses at the gene ends were 0 bases for V and 5 bases for J; bases not matched to a gene: 3. The CDR3 sequence is 15 residues long. Germline V gene lookup returns CDR1 MRHNA and CDR2 SNTAGT. CDR3 amino acids: CASSDSREGLDTQYF. The CDR3 DNA sequence: TGTGCCAGCAGTGACTCGCGGGAGGGCCTAGATACGCAGTATTTT.

The chain combines TRBV28 with TRBJ1-2, with 7 bases matching TRBD1. Germline assignment: CDR1 MDHEN and CDR2 SYDVKM. The CDR3 is 13 residues long. Losses at the gene ends were 2 bases for V and 8 bases for J; bases not matched to a gene: 5. The CDR3 DNA sequence: TGTGCCAGCAGTTTAGCACAGGGGCAGGGCTACACCTTC. Amino acids: CASSLAQGQGYTF.

This clone was counted only a few times. This sequence joins TRBV9 and TRBJ1-1; D remains unclear. The CDR3 has 14 amino acids. Germline V gene data show CDR1 as SGDLS and CDR2 as YYNGEE. Trimming cost V 4 bases and J 4 bases, with 14 bases left between them. CDR3 DNA: TGTGCCAGCAGCCCTCGGAAGGAGGGCACTGAAGCTTTCTTT. It translates to CASSPRKEGTEAFF.

The chain is built from TRBV27 and TRBJ1-1; D is perhaps TRBD1 (5 bases). The V and J ends lost 2 bases and 3 bases respectively, with 22 bases between them. The CDR3 totals 18 residues. Germline CDR1 reads MNHEY; CDR2 reads SMNVEV (reference sequence). The CDR3 DNA follows: TGTGCCAGCAGTTTACAGGCGGGGCGGAAGTTTGTGTACACTGAAGCTTTCTTT. Encoded protein: CASSLQAGRKFVYTEAFF.

This clone was seen only a few times. This sequence joins TRBV5-4 and TRBJ1-3, with a weak D call TRBD1 (5 bases). The V and J ends lost 4 bases and 0 bases respectively, with 14 bases between them. There are 16 residues in the CDR3. Germline lookup yields CDR1 SGHNT and CDR2 YYREEE (reference sequence). CDR3 bases: TGTGCCAGCAGCCCGAGGGGCCCCGGCTCTGGAAACACCATATATTTT. Its protein product is CASSPRGPGSGNTIYF.

The chain recombines TRBV7-8 with TRBJ2-1, with unresolved D. CDR1 SGHVS and CDR2 FQNEAQ come from the germline V gene. Trimming left V 3 bases short and J 8 bases short, with 5 bases between. The CDR3 is made up of 11 amino acids. The DNA for the CDR3 is TGTGCCAGCAGCTTCCGTTATGAGCAGTTCTTC. It is translated as CASSFRYEQFF.

The chain is built from TRBV5-5 and TRBJ2-7, with 8 bases aligning to TRBD2. The CDR3 totals 15 residues. V shed 2 bases, J shed 3 bases, and the junction held 7 bases outside the gene matches. The germline CDR1 and CDR2 sequences are SGHKS and YYEKEE (reference sequence). CDR3 bases: TGTGCCAGCAGCTTTAACGCGGGAGGCGGCTACGAGCAGTACTTC. This codes for CASSFNAGGGYEQYF.

Remarks on this clone: The same CDR3 arises from other DNA sequences in this sample as well. The V call is TRBV29-1, the J call TRBJ1-1; D not certain. The CDR3 is 10 residues long. V lost 4 bases to trimming and J lost 1 base, with 1 base between them. Germline CDR1 SQVTM, CDR2 ANQGSEA. CDR3 sequence: CSVANTEAFF. The DNA of the CDR3 is TGCAGCGTTGCGAACACTGAAGCTTTCTTT.

This chain joins TRBV6-5 and TRBJ2-2, with no clear D. V lost 3 bases, J lost 7 bases, and 12 bases lay in between. The germline V gene has CDR1 MNHEY and CDR2 SVGAGI. The CDR3 consists of 14 residues. Here the CDR3 DNA reads TGTGCCAGCAGTTATGCCACTTGGGGCGGGGAGCTGTTTTTT. Its translation: CASSYATWGGELFF.

This CDR3 is CASSYSLDRGGDSNQPQHF. For the CDR3, the DNA is TGTGCCAGCAGTTACTCGCTGGACAGGGGAGGGGATAGCAATCAGCCCCAGCATTTT. V gene TRBV6-2 or TRBV6-3 combines with J gene TRBJ1-5; 9 bases are a match to TRBD1. The ends lost 0 bases at V and 0 bases at J; junction bases unmatched: 9. The CDR3 extends over 19 amino acids. The germline V gene encodes CDR1 MNHEY and CDR2 SVGEGT.

The chain is built from TRBV28 and TRBJ2-3, with TRBD2 identical over 7 bases. Trimming removed 6 bases from V and 4 bases from J; junction bases left unmatched: 7. This CDR3 is built from 14 residues. Germline CDR1 is MDHEN and CDR2 is SYDVKM. The CDR3 DNA follows: TGTGCCAGCAGAATAGCGGGCGGGGCAGATACGCAGTATTTT. Protein sequence: CASRIAGGADTQYF.

The chain employs TRBV29-1 and TRBJ1-2, with D hard to call. CDR1 SQVTM and CDR2 ANQGSEA come from the germline V gene. This CDR3 comprises 15 residues. Trimming shortened V by 4 bases and J by 3 bases, and 18 bases separated the two germline ends. CDR3 bases: TGCAGCGTTGCCCGACCCGGCCAGGCGGACTATGGCTACACCTTC. Translating it yields CSVARPGQADYGYTF.

This chain links TRBV6-1 with TRBJ2-2; D is ambiguous. The CDR3 extends over 14 amino acids. V dropped 3 bases and J dropped 2 bases, with 7 bases sitting between them. Germline V lookup: CDR1 MNHNS, CDR2 SASEGT. CDR3 residues: CASSDDANTGELFF. DNA for the CDR3: TGTGCCAGCAGTGATGACGCCAACACCGGGGAGCTGTTTTTT.

CDR3 loop: CASSSSHGEGEQFF. Here the CDR3 DNA reads TGTGCCAGCAGCTCCAGCCACGGTGAAGGTGAGCAGTTCTTC. The rearrangement joins TRBV5-5 to TRBJ2-1; D gene unclear. Between the trimmed V and J ends, which lost 3 bases and 9 bases, there was a span of 16 bases. There are 14 residues in the CDR3. Germline CDR1 is SGHKS and CDR2 is YYEKEE (reference sequence).

The J gene is TRBJ1-2, the V gene TRBV18, with 7 bases lining up with TRBD1. The V gene end was trimmed by 4 bases and the J gene end by 11 bases; junction bases not matched to a gene: 10. This CDR3 has 13 amino acids. The germline gives CDR1 KGHSH, CDR2 LQKENI. The CDR3 coding sequence is TGTGCCAGCTCACGGGACAGAACTCTTGATTACACCTTC. Translating it yields CASSRDRTLDYTF.

V is TRBV7-2 and J is TRBJ2-1; 10 nucleotides agree with TRBD2. V shed 1 base and J 7 bases; nucleotides not matched to a gene: 10. The CDR3 is made up of 17 amino acids. CDR1 is SGHTA, CDR2 FQGNSA, per germline. CDR3 loop: CASSLVSVAGGYNEQFF. In DNA form, the CDR3 reads TGTGCCAGCAGCTTAGTTTCCGTAGCGGGAGGTTATAATGAGCAGTTCTTC. The whole variable domain, remainder taken from reference TRBV7-2 and TRBJ2-1, is GAGVSQSPSNKVTEKGKDVELRCDPISGHTALYWYRQSLGQGLEFLIYFQGNSAPDKSGLPSDRFSAERTGGSVSTLTIQRTQQEDSAVYLCASSLVSVAGGYNEQFFGPGTRLTVL.

In DNA form, the CDR3 reads TGTGCCAGCAGTTTCCGGGAGGGCTCTAACTACGAGCAGTACTTC. This sequence encodes CASSFREGSNYEQYF. The V and J genes are TRBV27 and TRBJ2-7, with TRBD2 matching over 8 bases. CDR3 length equals 15 residues. Germline lookup yields CDR1 MNHEY and CDR2 SMNVEV (reference sequence). V lost 3 bases to trimming and J lost 3 bases; unmatched junction nucleotides: 7.

The V and J genes are TRBV5-1 and TRBJ2-1, with 13 bases lining up with TRBD2. Unmatched junction bases numbered 11, after V lost 7 bases and J lost 10 bases. Germline assignment: CDR1 SGHRS and CDR2 YFSETQ. This CDR3 contains 15 residues. The CDR3 reads CASHNGLAGDREQFF. The DNA for the CDR3 is TGCGCCAGCCACAACGGACTAGCGGGGGACCGGGAGCAGTTCTTC.

Only one count was recorded for this clone. The chain is built from TRBV6-1 and TRBJ1-5; D not certain. V shed 2 bases and J shed 4 bases, with 6 bases lying between them. This CDR3 has 13 amino acids. The germline V gene has CDR1 MNHNS and CDR2 SASEGT. As DNA, the CDR3 is TGTGCCAGCAGTGAAAACATAAATCAGCCCCAGCATTTT. Amino acid sequence: CASSENINQPQHF.

Concerning this clone itself: This sample also contains other DNA sequences that code for the same CDR3. The CDR3 sequence: CASSPPGTADQPQHF. The CDR3 region has the DNA TGTGCCAGCTCACCACCAGGGACAGCTGATCAGCCCCAGCATTTT. This chain links TRBV18 with TRBJ1-5; 7 bases align to TRBD1. Germline loops: CDR1 KGHSH, CDR2 LQKENI. The trim removed 0 bases at V and 5 bases at J, leaving 4 bases unmatched. The length of the CDR3 is 15 residues. The full variable domain, completed using reference TRBV18 and TRBJ1-5, is NAGVMQNPRHLVRRRGQEARLRCSPMKGHSHVYWYRQLPEEGLKFMVYLQKENIIDESGMPKERFSAEFPKEGPSILRIQQVVRGDSAAYFCASSPPGTADQPQHFGDGTRLSIL.

V and J are TRBV4-3 and TRBJ2-7; 7 bases are shared with TRBD1. CDR3 length: 12 residues. Germline assignment: CDR1 LGHNA and CDR2 YSLEER. J lost 6 bases, V lost 1 base, and 0 bases had no gene match. For the CDR3, the DNA is TGCGCCAGCAGCCAAGGACAGGGCGAGCAGTACTTC. This codes for CASSQGQGEQYF.

The chain recombines TRBV5-4 with TRBJ2-7; possibly TRBD1 for D (5 bases). In germline, CDR1 is SGHNT, CDR2 YYREEE (reference sequence). The CDR3 consists of 14 residues. Trimming took off 0 bases at V and 2 bases at J, with 9 bases between the two ends. The CDR3 DNA follows: TGTGCCAGCAGCTTGGTAGGGGATCCCTACGAGCAGTACTTC. Translated, it gives CASSLVGDPYEQYF.

The chain recombines TRBV18 with TRBJ1-1; possibly TRBD1 for D (6 bases). Germline lookup yields CDR1 KGHSH and CDR2 LQKENI. The CDR3 spans 13 residues. V lost 2 bases, J lost 8 bases, and 12 bases lay in between. The CDR3 sequence: CASSPSRQAEAFF. DNA for the CDR3: TGTGCCAGCTCACCAAGCAGACAGGCCGAAGCTTTCTTT.

The V call is TRBV6-2 or TRBV6-3, the J call TRBJ1-3; D is unresolved. The CDR3 length is 16 residues. V was shortened by 0 bases and J by 2 bases, with 11 bases between the two germline ends. The V gene's germline CDR1 is MNHEY and CDR2 SVGEGT. The CDR3 sequence is CASSYSIGRTGNTIYF. In DNA, the CDR3 is TGTGCCAGCAGTTACTCGATTGGGAGAACTGGAAACACCATATATTTT.

The chain has TRBV7-9 and TRBJ2-2; the D gene is possibly TRBD2 (5 bases). The CDR3 contains 13 residues. From germline, CDR1 is SEHNR and CDR2 FQNEAQ (reference sequence). V was cut by 3 bases and J by 5 bases, with 7 bases left in between. This CDR3 is CASSFRGTGELFF. CDR3 DNA sequence: TGTGCCAGCAGCTTTCGCGGGACCGGGGAGCTGTTTTTT.